Included here is one T cell receptor (beta chain) sequence, with context. Its antigen is unidentified. This sample was taken from a study of T cell responses to AZD1222 COVID-19 vaccine. Study findings and constraints: Reportedly, close to half of spike-specific TCRs are directed against unmutated variant regions. Clonal diversity may have been underestimated in mostly white British donors. Along spike, vaccine-associated CD4 TCRs were found throughout, with dominance at 160-218 and 743-854.

Some clones are missing from TCRdb's copy, which holds only in-frame ones; the method was immunoSEQ multiplex PCR. Of about 110,000 clones in the sample, roughly nine tenths were seen once. Germline CDR1 is WSHSY and CDR2 is SAAADI. V was trimmed by 0 bases and J by 0 bases, leaving 11 bases between them. The length of the CDR3 is 17 residues. The receptor was derived from an adult in good health. The specimen was peripheral blood, collected on day 0 of AZD1222 vaccination. The chain couples TRBV10-2 to TRBJ1-4, with D possibly TRBD1 on 6 matching bases. The CDR3 nucleotides are TGCGCCAGCAGTGAGTCGAAGGGGGGAACAACTAATGAAAAACTGTTTTTT. Residues: CASSESKGGTTNEKLFF.